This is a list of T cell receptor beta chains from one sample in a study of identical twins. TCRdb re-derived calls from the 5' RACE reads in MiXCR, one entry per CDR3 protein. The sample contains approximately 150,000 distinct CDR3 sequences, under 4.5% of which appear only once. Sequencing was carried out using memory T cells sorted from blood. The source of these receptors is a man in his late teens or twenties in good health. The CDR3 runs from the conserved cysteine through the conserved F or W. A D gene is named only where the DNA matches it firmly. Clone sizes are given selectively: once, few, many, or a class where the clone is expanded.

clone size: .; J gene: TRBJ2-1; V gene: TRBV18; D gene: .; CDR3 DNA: TGTGCCAGCTCACCACAAGGGCTCCGTCTGAATGAGCAGTTCTTC; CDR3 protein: CASSPQGLRLNEQFF
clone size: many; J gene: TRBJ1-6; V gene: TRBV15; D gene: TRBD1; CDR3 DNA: TGTGCCACCAGCAGAGGACAGGGCGATAATTCACCCCTCCACTTT; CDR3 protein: CATSRGQGDNSPLHF
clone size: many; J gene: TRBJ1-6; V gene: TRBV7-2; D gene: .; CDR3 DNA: TGTGCCAGCAGCACTTTTACCTATAATTCACCCCTCCACTTT; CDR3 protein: CASSTFTYNSPLHF
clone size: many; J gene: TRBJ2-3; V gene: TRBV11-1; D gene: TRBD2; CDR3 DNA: TGTGCCAGCAGCCCCAGACTAGCGGCCCCGAGGGGGACAGATACGCAGTATTTT; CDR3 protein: CASSPRLAAPRGTDTQYF
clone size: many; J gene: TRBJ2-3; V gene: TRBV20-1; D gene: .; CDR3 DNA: TGCAGTGCTATAGACCCTTCGCTAGCGCAAACAGATACGCAGTATTTT; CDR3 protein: CSAIDPSLAQTDTQYF
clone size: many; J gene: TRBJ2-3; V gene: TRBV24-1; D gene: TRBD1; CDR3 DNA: TGTGCCACCAGTGATCCACCAACCGGGACAGGGCGCACAGATACGCAGTATTTT; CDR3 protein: CATSDPPTGTGRTDTQYF
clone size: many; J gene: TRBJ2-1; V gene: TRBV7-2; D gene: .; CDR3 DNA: TGTGCCAGCAGCTTACTACAGGGCTCCTACAATGAGCAGTTCTTC; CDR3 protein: CASSLLQGSYNEQFF
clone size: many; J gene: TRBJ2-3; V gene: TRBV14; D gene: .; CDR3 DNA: TGTGCCAGCAGCCAATCCACAGATACGCAGTATTTT; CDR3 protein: CASSQSTDTQYF
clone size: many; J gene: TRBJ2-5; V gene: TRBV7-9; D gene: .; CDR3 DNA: TGTGCCAGCAGCTTGGACACCCGACAAGAGACCCAGTACTTC; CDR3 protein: CASSLDTRQETQYF
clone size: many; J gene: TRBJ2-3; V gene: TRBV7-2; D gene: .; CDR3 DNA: TGTGCCAGCAGCTTAGAACCTGGACCCCCCGGTACGCAGTATTTT; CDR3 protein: CASSLEPGPPGTQYF
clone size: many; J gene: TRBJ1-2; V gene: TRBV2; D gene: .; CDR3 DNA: TGTGCCAGCAGTCCCTCGGCCCCCTCGGAGGGCTACACCTTC; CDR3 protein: CASSPSAPSEGYTF
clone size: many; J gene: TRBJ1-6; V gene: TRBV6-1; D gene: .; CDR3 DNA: TGTGCCAGCAGACAAAGCTCCTATAATTCACCCCTCCACTTT; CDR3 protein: CASRQSSYNSPLHF
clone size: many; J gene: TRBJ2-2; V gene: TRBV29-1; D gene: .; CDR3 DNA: TGCAGCGTTGATATCAACACCGGGGAGCTGTTTTTT; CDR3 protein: CSVDINTGELFF
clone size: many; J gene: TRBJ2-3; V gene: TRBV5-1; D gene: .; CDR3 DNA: TGCGCCAGCAGCTTGGCCGCATCGCGGACAGATACGCAGTATTTT; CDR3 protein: CASSLAASRTDTQYF
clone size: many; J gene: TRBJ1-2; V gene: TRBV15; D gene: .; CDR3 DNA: TGTGCCACCAGCAGAGATGGGGGTGACTATGGCTACACCTTC; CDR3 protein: CATSRDGGDYGYTF
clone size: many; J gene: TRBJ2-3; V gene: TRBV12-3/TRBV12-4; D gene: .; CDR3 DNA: TGTGCCAGCAGTCGGAGGCCAGATACGCAGTATTTT; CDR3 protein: CASSRRPDTQYF
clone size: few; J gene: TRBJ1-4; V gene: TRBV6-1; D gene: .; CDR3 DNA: TGTGCCAGCAGATCGGCAGCAACTAATGAAAAACTGTTTTTT; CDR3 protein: CASRSAATNEKLFF
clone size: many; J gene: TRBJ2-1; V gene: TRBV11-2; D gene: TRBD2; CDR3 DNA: TGTGCCAGCAGCAAAGCGGGAGGGCCCCTCAATGAGCAGTTCTTC; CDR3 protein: CASSKAGGPLNEQFF
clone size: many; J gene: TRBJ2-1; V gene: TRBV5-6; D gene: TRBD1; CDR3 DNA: TGTGCCAGCAGCTCCAGAGCCGTAGGGACAGCCTACAATGAGCAGTTCTTC; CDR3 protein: CASSSRAVGTAYNEQFF
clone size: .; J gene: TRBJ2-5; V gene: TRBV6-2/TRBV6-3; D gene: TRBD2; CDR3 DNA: TGTGCCAGCAGGGCAACTAGCGGGATGGAGACCCAGTACTTC; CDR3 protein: CASRATSGMETQYF
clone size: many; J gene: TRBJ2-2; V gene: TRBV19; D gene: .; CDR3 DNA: TGTGCCAGTAGTATAGATCTAGGTGGCCGGGAGCTGTTTTTT; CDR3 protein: CASSIDLGGRELFF
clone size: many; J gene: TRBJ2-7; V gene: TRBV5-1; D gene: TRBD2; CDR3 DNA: TGCGCCAGCAGCGCAGGACTAGCAGGGTCCGAGCAGTACTTC; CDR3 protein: CASSAGLAGSEQYF
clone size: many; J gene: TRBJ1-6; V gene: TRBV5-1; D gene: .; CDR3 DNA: TGCGCCAGCAGCTTGGATCGGCAAGTAGGGGCTTCACCCCTCCACTTT; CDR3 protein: CASSLDRQVGASPLHF
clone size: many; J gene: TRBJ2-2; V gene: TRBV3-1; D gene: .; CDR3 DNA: TGTGCCAGCAGCTACGGACAGACCGGGGAGCTGTTTTTT; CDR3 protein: CASSYGQTGELFF
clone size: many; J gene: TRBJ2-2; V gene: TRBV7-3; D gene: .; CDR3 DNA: TGTGCCAGCAGCTTAGTCAGGACCGGGGAGCTGTTTTTT; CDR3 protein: CASSLVRTGELFF
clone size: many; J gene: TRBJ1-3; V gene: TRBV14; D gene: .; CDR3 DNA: TGTGCCAGCAGCCAAGTATACCGGTTCTCTGGAAACACCATATATTTT; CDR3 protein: CASSQVYRFSGNTIYF
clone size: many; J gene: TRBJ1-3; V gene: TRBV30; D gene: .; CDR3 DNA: TGTGCCTGGAGTGTACTGGGCAGGGCTGGAAACACCATATATTTT; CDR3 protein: CAWSVLGRAGNTIYF
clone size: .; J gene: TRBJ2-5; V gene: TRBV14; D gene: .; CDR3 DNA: TGTGCCAGCAGCCAAGTACTGTACGGGACATCCCGAAAAGAGACCCAGTACTTC; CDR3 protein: CASSQVLYGTSRKETQYF
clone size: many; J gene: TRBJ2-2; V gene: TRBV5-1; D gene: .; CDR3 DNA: TGCGCCAGCAACAGCGTAAACACCGGGGAGCTGTTTTTT; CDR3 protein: CASNSVNTGELFF
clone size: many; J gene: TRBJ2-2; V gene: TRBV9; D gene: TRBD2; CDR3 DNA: TGTGCCAGCAACCAACCCGAAACTAGCGGGATATCCGGGGAGCTGTTTTTT; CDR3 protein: CASNQPETSGISGELFF
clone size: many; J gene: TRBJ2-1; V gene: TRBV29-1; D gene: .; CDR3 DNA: TGCAGCGTTGGATCAGGGAGGGAGCAGTTCTTC; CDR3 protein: CSVGSGREQFF
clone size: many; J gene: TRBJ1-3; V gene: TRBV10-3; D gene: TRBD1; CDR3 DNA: TGTGCCATCAGTGAACCGTTGAGTCCGGGACAGGTGCTCTCTGGAAACACCATATATTTT; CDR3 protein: CAISEPLSPGQVLSGNTIYF
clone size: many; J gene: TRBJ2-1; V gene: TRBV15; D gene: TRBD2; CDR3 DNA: TGTGCCACCAGCAGAGTGGGCGGGAGAGGGAATGAGCAGTTCTTC; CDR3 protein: CATSRVGGRGNEQFF